Included here is one TCR beta chain sequence, with context. In the study's own analysis: Reference gene primers were amplified, and this amplification served to estimate nucleated cell counts. TCRdb keeps only in-frame clones here, not all; method: immunoSEQ multiplex PCR. The V and J calls and the clone size are those of that table, but D and trimming were determined from the DNA. The sample holds 14,000 or so clones, roughly nine tenths seen once. The record originates from a study of blood T cell repertoires in COVID-19. At the level of the study: Acute and convalescent COVID-19 samples came from the United States, Italy and Spain. The cDNA or gDNA used as material had been derived from T cells, B-cell-depleted T cells, or PBMCs.

The sequencing input was peripheral blood. The sequence was collected from a man between 50 and 59 years old with active COVID-19.

The CDR3 reads CASSRSGNQETQYF. CDR3 nucleotide sequence: TGTGCCAGCAGCCGCTCCGGGAACCAAGAGACCCAGTACTTC. The chain combines TRBV7-6 with TRBJ2-5, with D possibly being TRBD2 (5 bases). The CDR3 runs to 14 residues. Between the trimmed V and J ends, which lost 5 bases and 0 bases, there was a span of 10 bases. From germline, CDR1 is SGHVS and CDR2 FNYEAQ.